Each of the 29 T cell receptor beta chains below was sequenced from the same sample in a study of early T cells in non-severe SARS-CoV-2 infection. TCRdb recomputed calls from the 5' RACE reads with MiXCR, one row per CDR3 protein. The sample contains 30,000 to 45,000 distinct CDR3 sequences, 5.5% of which appear only once. Here the sequenced sample was whole blood, taken at baseline. The origin of the receptors is an adult who was a healthcare worker with PCR-confirmed SARS-CoV-2 infection or an uninfected control (not recorded which).

The sample holds many counts of this clonotype. The CDR3 is CASGAPGNIETQYF. DNA for the CDR3: TGTGCTAGTGGTGCCCCTGGGAATATAGAGACCCAGTACTTC. The genes are TRBV12-5 and TRBJ2-5; D is unclear. Trimming left V 5 bases short and J 4 bases short, with 14 bases between. The germline CDR1 and CDR2 sequences are LGHNT and FRNRAP. The CDR3 loop spans 14 amino acids.

At least ten counts were recorded for this clonotype. The chain links TRBV7-2 to TRBJ2-2; TRBD2 aligns across 9 bases. The V gene's germline CDR1 is SGHTA and CDR2 FQGNSA. The CDR3 runs to 15 residues. Trimming at V came to 4 bases and at J to 4 bases, leaving 4 bases not matched to a gene. The CDR3 loop reads CASSSRAGGTGELFF. CDR3 in DNA: TGTGCCAGCAGCTCGCGAGCGGGGGGCACCGGGGAGCTGTTTTTT.

This clonotype came up many times. The V and J genes are TRBV5-1 and TRBJ2-1; TRBD2 matches at 11 bases. Germline V lookup: CDR1 SGHRS, CDR2 YFSETQ. The CDR3 is 14 residues long. With 8 bases clipped from V and 8 bases from J, the junction kept 9 bases outside the gene matches. The CDR3 nucleotides are TGCGCCAGTAGCGGGAGGGCCTTCGCCGATGAGCAGTTCTTC. Translating it yields CASSGRAFADEQFF.

This clonotype is deemed medium-sized. The J gene is TRBJ1-5, the V gene TRBV4-1; D not resolved. The CDR3 is 15 residues long. CDR1 is MGHRA, CDR2 YSYEKL, per germline. V lost 4 bases and J lost 1, with 11 bases in between. CDR3: CASSLRETSNQPQHF. The CDR3, as DNA: TGCGCCAGCAGCCTCCGGGAGACCAGCAATCAGCCCCAGCATTTT.

This clonotype has a handful of counts. This sequence joins TRBV5-1 and TRBJ1-1; 9 bases map to TRBD1. The CDR3 loop spans 16 amino acids. V gave up 4 bases and J gave up 1 base; unmatched junction bases: 8. CDR1 is SGHRS and CDR2 is YFSETQ in the germline V gene. Here the CDR3 DNA reads TGCGCCAGCAGCCGCGACAACAGGGGGCCGAACACTGAAGCTTTCTTT. It codes for CASSRDNRGPNTEAFF.

About this clonotype itself: Just one base apart from a much larger clone, this may be a read error. The chain recombines TRBV10-1 with TRBJ2-7, with 10 positions matching TRBD1. Germline CDR1 is WNHNN and CDR2 is SYGVQD (reference sequence). The length of the CDR3 is 15 residues. DNA of the CDR3: TGCACCAGCGCCCGGAGACAGGGGGCATTTTACGAGCAGTACTTC. Protein: CTSARRQGAFYEQYF.

This clonotype has ten or more counts. The gene calls are TRBV3-1 and TRBJ1-2; no definite D call. The germline V and J ends were trimmed by 1 base and 0 bases, with 6 bases remaining between them. The germline V gene encodes CDR1 LGHDT and CDR2 YNNKEL (reference sequence). The CDR3 spans 14 residues. CDR3 sequence reads: CASSQGQTNYGYTF. The CDR3 nucleotides read TGTGCCAGCAGCCAAGGGCAGACTAACTATGGCTACACCTTC.

This clonotype showed up many times. Mismatch with germline at one junction end may stem from a read error. The V and J genes are TRBV12-3 or TRBV12-4 and TRBJ2-5; perhaps TRBD1 as D (7 bases). The CDR3 sequence is 13 residues long. For the CDR3, the DNA is TGTGCCAGCAGTTGGAGGGGGCCGGGCACCCAGTATTTC. Its translation is CASSWRGPGTQYF.

This clonotype has at least ten counts. The V and J genes are TRBV24-1 and TRBJ2-7, with a weak D call TRBD2 (6 bases). The germline CDR1 and CDR2 sequences are KGHDR and SFDVKD. The CDR3 has 16 amino acids. The V end lost 5 bases, the J end lost 0 bases, and 16 bases lay between the germline ends. The chain's CDR3 is CATSGGSGTLSYEQYF. The CDR3 nucleotides are TGTGCCACCAGTGGGGGTAGCGGTACCCTCTCCTACGAGCAGTACTTC.

This clonotype showed up many times. CDR3 protein: CSACGPNRLNNEQFF. For the CDR3, the DNA is TGCAGCGCCTGTGGGCCAAACCGTCTTAACAATGAGCAGTTCTTC. The gene calls are TRBV29-1 and TRBJ2-1, with D unclear. The CDR3 covers 15 residues. CDR1 and CDR2 (germline): SQVTM, ANQGSEA. V was cut by 7 bases and J by 5 bases, with 21 bases left in between.

This clonotype appeared many times. The chain joins TRBV7-6 to TRBJ2-7, with D tentatively TRBD1 or TRBD2 (5 bases each). Germline V CDR1 and CDR2: SGHVS, FNYEAQ. V shed 1 base and J shed 4 bases, with 14 bases lying between them. The CDR3 runs to 15 residues. As DNA, the CDR3 is TGTGCCAGCAGCTTAGGGGACCCGGGGCGGTACGAGCAGTACTTC. It specifies CASSLGDPGRYEQYF.

The chain couples TRBV12-3 or TRBV12-4 to TRBJ2-5; D gene unclear. The CDR3 spans 16 residues. The ends were cut back, 1 base at V and 2 bases at J, with 14 bases in the middle. CDR3 in DNA: TGTGCCAGCAGTTTAGGGGTCGGTCGAGCACAAGAGACCCAGTACTTC. Amino acid sequence: CASSLGVGRAQETQYF.

The chain links TRBV7-6 to TRBJ2-3; possibly TRBD1 or TRBD2 for D (8 bases each). V gave up 0 bases and J gave up 6 bases, with 25 bases separating them. The CDR3 sequence is 19 residues long. Per the germline V gene, CDR1 is SGHVS and CDR2 is FNYEAQ. The CDR3 DNA follows: TGTGCCAGCAGCTTAGCCGGGACAGGTCCTGCCGGGGGGGCCGATACGCAGTATTTT. Protein: CASSLAGTGPAGGADTQYF. Drawing the rest from reference TRBV7-6 and TRBJ2-3, the complete variable domain is GAGVSQSPRYKVTKRGQDVALRCDPISGHVSLYWYRQALGQGPEFLTYFNYEAQQDKSGLPNDRFSAERPEGSISTLTIQRTEQRDSAMYRCASSLAGTGPAGGADTQYFGPGTRLTVL.

This clonotype has a count of ten or more. The CDR3 protein is CASSLGRGTNEKLFF. The CDR3 nucleotides are TGTGCCAGCAGCCTGGGACGGGGTACTAATGAAAAACTGTTTTTT. This chain links TRBV13 with TRBJ1-4, with D possibly matching TRBD1 (5 bases). Germline V gives CDR1 PRHDT, CDR2 FYEKMQ (reference sequence). CDR3 size: 15 residues. With 5 bases removed from V and 2 bases from J, the gap between germline ends came to 12 bases.

This clonotype was seen repeatedly, ten times or more. The chain is built from TRBV4-1 and TRBJ1-1, with 7 bases fitting TRBD1. This CDR3 comprises 15 residues. Trimming took 4 bases from V and 0 from J; bases not matched to a gene: 5. CDR1 is MGHRA and CDR2 is YSYEKL in the germline V gene. CDR3 sequence: CASSLYTGVNTEAFF. CDR3 DNA sequence: TGCGCCAGCAGCCTCTACACAGGGGTGAACACTGAAGCTTTCTTT.

In this sample, this clonotype turned up a few times. The V gene is TRBV2, the J gene TRBJ2-1; 8 bases line up with TRBD2. V dropped 3 bases and J dropped 7; count of bases not matched to a gene: 14. This CDR3 has 17 amino acids. Germline V lookup: CDR1 SNHLY, CDR2 FYNNEI. CDR3 sequence reads: CASSDTRTGLALNEQFF. CDR3 sequence (DNA): TGTGCCAGCAGTGATACTCGAACCGGACTAGCCCTGAATGAGCAGTTCTTC.

This clonotype was seen at least ten times. V gene TRBV5-1 combines with J gene TRBJ1-6; 7 nucleotides match TRBD1. V was pared by 0 bases and J by 10 bases, with 10 bases of the junction left unmatched. The CDR3 sequence is 16 residues long. Germline assignment: CDR1 SGHRS and CDR2 YFSETQ. The CDR3: CASSLGVTGSRSPLHF. CDR3 DNA: TGCGCCAGCAGCTTGGGAGTGACAGGGTCTAGATCACCCCTCCACTTT.

A word on this clonotype: A much more abundant neighbour one base away suggests this may be a read error. The V gene is TRBV11-2, the J gene TRBJ2-1; a weak D match, TRBD2 (6 bases). Germline V gene sequence: CDR1 SGHAT, CDR2 FQNNGV. This CDR3 is 13 amino acids long. In DNA form, the CDR3 reads TGTGTCAGCAGCCCGGGAGCAGGCAATGAGCAGTTCTTC. Protein: CVSSPGAGNEQFF.

The table lists this clonotype with many counts. This rearrangement joins TRBV12-3 or TRBV12-4 to TRBJ2-7; the D is unclear. This CDR3 is built from 12 residues. Trimming shortened V by 6 bases and J by 0 bases, and 6 bases separated the two germline ends. The DNA for the CDR3 is TGTGCCAGCAGCCCGAGCTCCTACGAGCAGTACTTC. This gives the protein CASSPSSYEQYF.

On this clonotype: This likely comes from a read error, as the CDR3 has no conserved phenylalanine or tryptophan at its end. This sequence joins TRBV9 and TRBJ2-1; 10 positions match TRBD2. Looked up from germline, CDR1 is SGDLS and CDR2 is YYNGEE. V was pared by 3 bases and J by 9 bases, with 24 bases of the junction left unmatched. This CDR3 has 20 amino acids. The CDR3 nucleotides read TGTGCCAGCAGCGCACCCCCCGTGGTTGGGTTGAGCGGGAGGGGCGGTGAGCAGTTCTCC. It yields the protein CASSAPPVVGLSGRGGEQFS.

The chain carries TRBV11-2 and TRBJ2-1; TRBD2 aligns across 8 bases. Germline V lookup: CDR1 SGHAT, CDR2 FQNNGV. With V trimmed by 7 bases and J by 1 base, 9 bases remained unmatched. This CDR3 is 16 amino acids long. For the CDR3, the DNA is TGTGCCAGCATCCGGATCGGGAGGGGTTCCTACAATGAGCAGTTCTTC. This encodes CASIRIGRGSYNEQFF.

This clonotype was seen many times. The chain recombines TRBV12-3 or TRBV12-4 with TRBJ2-7; D is possibly TRBD2 (5 bases). V lost 3 bases and J lost 7, with 13 bases in between. The CDR3 extends over 13 amino acids. The CDR3 is CASSFRQTGEQYF. CDR3 DNA: TGTGCCAGCAGTTTCCGTCAAACGGGGGAGCAGTACTTC.

This clonotype was seen repeatedly, ten times or more. The chain couples TRBV20-1 to TRBJ2-7; D gene ambiguous. The CDR3 runs to 14 residues. Deletions cut 3 bases from V and 0 bases from J, with 12 bases between. The germline CDR1 and CDR2 sequences are DFQATT and SNEGSKA (reference sequence). CDR3 amino acids: CSARDPWSSYEQYF. CDR3 DNA sequence: TGCAGTGCTAGGGACCCTTGGAGCTCCTACGAGCAGTACTTC.

This clonotype showed up many times. This sequence joins TRBV7-6 and TRBJ2-3; D remains unclear. This CDR3 is built from 12 residues. Trimming stripped 2 bases from V and 3 bases from J, with 3 bases between. In germline, CDR1 is SGHVS, CDR2 FNYEAQ. The CDR3 DNA sequence: TGTGCCAGCAGCTTAATTACAGATACGCAGTATTTT. Protein: CASSLITDTQYF. Complete variable domain (other parts from reference TRBV7-6 and TRBJ2-3): GAGVSQSPRYKVTKRGQDVALRCDPISGHVSLYWYRQALGQGPEFLTYFNYEAQQDKSGLPNDRFSAERPEGSISTLTIQRTEQRDSAMYRCASSLITDTQYFGPGTRLTVL.

This rearrangement joins TRBV6-2 or TRBV6-3 to TRBJ1-3; D is possibly TRBD1 (5 bases). This CDR3 contains 13 residues. Germline CDR1 reads MNHEY; CDR2 reads SVGEGT. V shed 10 bases and J shed 2 bases, with 12 bases lying between them. The CDR3 sequence: CAILQGAGNTIYF. CDR3 coding DNA: TGTGCCATCCTCCAGGGAGCTGGAAACACCATATATTTT.

This clonotype appeared many times. The chain links TRBV30 to TRBJ1-5, with D possibly being TRBD1 (5 bases). This CDR3 contains 16 residues. Germline CDR1 and CDR2: GTSNPN and SVGIG (reference sequence). V was trimmed by 3 bases and J by 2 bases, leaving 17 bases between them. The CDR3 region has the DNA TGTGCCTGGAGAGAAGTTGGGGCAGATCGCAATCAGCCCCAGCATTTT. As protein: CAWREVGADRNQPQHF. Drawing the rest from reference TRBV30 and TRBJ1-5, the complete variable domain is SQTIHQWPATLVQPVGSPLSLECTVEGTSNPNLYWYRQAAGRGLQLLFYSVGIGQISSEVPQNLSASRPQDRQFILSSKKLLLSDSGFYLCAWREVGADRNQPQHFGDGTRLSIL.

There are many counts of this clonotype. This chain joins TRBV5-1 and TRBJ1-4; 7 bases agree with TRBD1. V trimming: 0 bases; J trimming: 0 bases; junction bases outside the gene matches: 5. This CDR3 is 17 amino acids long. CDR1 SGHRS and CDR2 YFSETQ come from the germline V gene. The CDR3 sequence is CASSLGTGVSTNEKLFF. CDR3 DNA sequence: TGCGCCAGCAGCTTGGGGACAGGAGTTTCAACTAATGAAAAACTGTTTTTT.

This clonotype occurred many times. This sequence joins TRBV20-1 and TRBJ1-6; 7 nucleotides line up with TRBD1. The trim removed 3 bases at V and 7 bases at J, leaving 3 bases unmatched. The CDR3 consists of 13 residues. Germline CDR1 is DFQATT and CDR2 is SNEGSKA (reference sequence). DNA for the CDR3: TGCAGTGCTAGTGGGACAGAGAATTCACCCCTCCACTTT. As protein: CSASGTENSPLHF.

The gene calls are TRBV4-2 and TRBJ1-6; D not resolved. CDR1 LGHNA and CDR2 YNFKEQ come from the germline V gene. V shed 0 bases and J shed 8 bases, with 5 bases lying between them. The CDR3 runs 13 residues. The CDR3 spells CASSQDDYSPLHF. The CDR3 DNA sequence: TGTGCCAGCAGCCAAGATGATTATTCACCCCTCCACTTT.